The 5 T cell receptor beta chains presented below share a single source sample, sequenced in a study of T-cell memory formation after mild COVID-19. TCRdb independently ran MiXCR on the 5' RACE reads; one entry per CDR3 protein. The data show hundreds of thousands of distinct CDR3 sequences, 16% seen once. The sample comprised PBMCs or a T cell subset sorted from them (not recorded which). The receptors come from a man younger than 35 who had mild COVID-19 (a few samples of this study predate the infection). Cell type and time point are not known.

This chain connects TRBV5-1 to TRBJ2-5; 10 nucleotides align to TRBD2. Trimming at V came to 4 bases and at J to 1 base, leaving 13 bases not matched to a gene. The CDR3 runs 18 residues. Germline V gene sequence: CDR1 SGHRS, CDR2 YFSETQ. CDR3 residues: CASSTPRFLAGAQETQYF. CDR3 nucleotides: TGCGCCAGCAGCACCCCCCGTTTCCTAGCGGGGGCCCAAGAGACCCAGTACTTC.

Only a few counts were recorded for this clonotype. V gene TRBV15 combines with J gene TRBJ2-5; D is unclear. Looked up from germline, CDR1 is LNHNV and CDR2 is YYDKDF (reference sequence). The CDR3 runs to 14 residues. Trimming cost V 5 bases and J 0 bases, with 10 bases left between them. The CDR3 region has the DNA TGTGCCACCAGCCCACACGGGTACCAAGAGACCCAGTACTTC. Encoded protein: CATSPHGYQETQYF. Variable domain in full (rest from reference TRBV15 and TRBJ2-5): DAMVIQNPRYQVTQFGKPVTLSCSQTLNHNVMYWYQQKSSQAPKLLFHYYDKDFNNEADTPDNFQSRRPNTSFCFLDIRSPGLGDTAMYLCATSPHGYQETQYFGPGTRLLVL.

V and J are TRBV4-2 and TRBJ1-2, with D unresolved. Germline values: CDR1 LGHNA, CDR2 YNFKEQ. The CDR3 is 14 residues long. The germline V and J ends were trimmed by 1 base and 7 bases, with 13 bases remaining between them. In DNA form, the CDR3 reads TGTGCCAGCAGCCAAGGGGCGGGAAGGTCTGGCTACACCTTC. Encoded protein: CASSQGAGRSGYTF.

This sequence joins TRBV5-1 and TRBJ2-7, with a weak D call TRBD2 (6 bases). CDR3 size: 15 residues. V lost 1 base and J 4 bases, leaving 15 bases between the germline ends. Germline-derived CDR1 and CDR2 are SGHRS and YFSETQ. In DNA, the CDR3 is TGCGCCAGCAGCTTGTCGCGCGGCGGGGATTACGAGCAGTACTTC. Translation: CASSLSRGGDYEQYF.

This chain links TRBV5-4 with TRBJ1-1, with D hard to call. The CDR3 sequence is 16 residues long. With 4 bases removed from V and 0 bases from J, the gap between germline ends came to 16 bases. Germline lookup yields CDR1 SGHNT and CDR2 YYREEE (reference sequence). CDR3 DNA: TGTGCCAGCAGCGTGGATCCCGGGATGGTGAACACTGAAGCTTTCTTT. It is translated as CASSVDPGMVNTEAFF.